This TCR beta chain is drawn from a study of blood T cells in healthy people across ages. V was trimmed by 3 bases and J by 1 base, leaving 10 bases between them. The CDR3 covers 15 residues. Findings of the study overall: Across the age range, TCR beta diversity per million T cells fell in a roughly linear way. Diversity estimates drawn from one million T cells were deemed underestimates. A strong correlation was seen between TCR beta diversity and naive T cell percentage.

The draw of peripheral blood yielded around 10 milliliters from each donor. For this clonotype: What it binds is unknown.

Primers used in a second PCR of roughly 7 to 12 cycles were a sample-barcoded 5' primer and a J-beta primer mix. From the 5' RACE reads, TCRdb called clonotypes with MiXCR, one entry per CDR3 protein. The sample includes 1.5 million to 2 million distinct CDR3 sequences, about 31% of them seen just once. This TCR was recovered from a woman in her thirties in good health. This chain joins TRBV12-3 or TRBV12-4 and TRBJ1-5, with a weak D call TRBD1 (5 bases). The sequenced sample was blood. CDR3 residues: CASSFRAESNQPQHF. The DNA of the CDR3 is TGTGCCAGCAGTTTCAGGGCAGAAAGCAATCAGCCCCAGCATTTT.